These 7 T cell receptor beta chains were all obtained from the same sample, sequenced in a study of T cell responses to AZD1222 COVID-19 vaccine. Here immunoSEQ multiplex PCR was the method, and the copy in TCRdb shows in-frame clones only, minus some. Seen here are 150,000 to 200,000 clones, roughly 92% observed once, and the top ten hold around 1.3%. This material consisted of peripheral blood, taken on day 0 of AZD1222 vaccination. These TCRs come from an adult in good health.

The CDR3 nucleotides read TGTGCCAGTAGTATAGCCGGGCCCGGGGAGCTGTTTTTT. Translating gives CASSIAGPGELFF. The V and J genes are TRBV19 and TRBJ2-2; D gene uncertain. Germline assignment: CDR1 LNHDA and CDR2 SQIVND (reference sequence). The CDR3 totals 13 residues. The V and J ends lost 1 base and 6 bases respectively, with 6 bases between them. The full variable domain, in which reference TRBV19 and TRBJ2-2 provide the parts outside the CDR3, is DGGITQSPKYLFRKEGQNVTLSCEQNLNHDAMYWYRQDPGQGLRLIYYSQIVNDFQKGDIAEGYSVSREKKESFPLTVTSAQKNPTAFYLCASSIAGPGELFFGEGSRLTVL.

The chain carries TRBV20-1 and TRBJ2-7; D gene ambiguous. Germline V gives CDR1 DFQATT, CDR2 SNEGSKA (reference sequence). Trimming removed 3 bases from V and 2 bases from J, with 5 bases in between. The CDR3 runs 11 residues. Here the CDR3 reads CSARGTYEQYF. DNA for the CDR3: TGCAGTGCTAGGGGGACCTACGAGCAGTACTTC.

The chain combines TRBV19 with TRBJ2-1; 11 bases align to TRBD2. V was clipped by 3 bases and J by 6 bases; unmatched bases: 4. The CDR3 totals 15 residues. CDR1 is LNHDA, CDR2 SQIVND, per germline (reference sequence). CDR3 in amino acids: CASSILAGGFNEQFF. CDR3 DNA: TGTGCCAGTAGTATCCTAGCGGGAGGATTCAATGAGCAGTTCTTC.

The chain employs TRBV14 and TRBJ1-5; TRBD1 might be the D (5 bases). Germline values: CDR1 SGHDN, CDR2 FVKESK. V lost 8 bases and J 0 bases, leaving 14 bases between the germline ends. This CDR3 is 15 amino acids long. CDR3 nucleotides: TGTGCCAGCCGTTCAGGGAACTATAGCAATCAGCCCCAGCATTTT. It yields the protein CASRSGNYSNQPQHF.

The chain is built from TRBV5-4 and TRBJ2-3; D is possibly TRBD1 (6 bases). CDR1 is SGHNT and CDR2 is YYREEE in the germline V gene (reference sequence). Trimming shortened V by 0 bases and J by 2 bases, and 13 bases separated the two germline ends. CDR3 length: 16 amino acids. In DNA form, the CDR3 reads TGTGCCAGCAGCTTGGGAGACAGGAGTCTCACAGATACGCAGTATTTT. This translates into CASSLGDRSLTDTQYF.

V is TRBV4-1 and J is TRBJ1-3; 7 bases align to TRBD1. V lost 0 bases, J lost 7 bases, and 9 bases stayed unmatched. The CDR3 is 16 amino acids. Germline CDR1 and CDR2: MGHRA and YSYEKL. The CDR3 DNA sequence: TGCGCCAGCAGCCAAGATTGGGCAGGGGGTGAGAACACCATATATTTT. Translated, it gives CASSQDWAGGENTIYF.

This chain uses TRBV10-3 with TRBJ1-1; the D gene is possibly TRBD1 (5 bases). From germline, CDR1 is ENHRY and CDR2 SYGVKD. V shed 7 bases and J shed 4 bases, with 10 bases lying between them. The CDR3 spans 12 residues. The CDR3 DNA is TGTGCCATCAAGGGGCAGGCCACTGAAGCTTTCTTT. Amino acid sequence: CAIKGQATEAFF.